This entry lists 26 T cell receptor beta chains sequenced from one sample in a study of metastatic and nonmetastatic thyroid tumors. TCRdb re-called clones via MiXCR from the PCR reads. Of 17,000 or so clones listed, less than 30% are singletons. No patient had received any treatment before thyroid surgery. Sequencing was performed on adjacent normal tissue. All receptors come from a female donor with papillary thyroid cancer or a benign thyroid nodule (not recorded which). Some clones in this sample may be carry-over from other donors' samples.

V usage is TRBV4-2 and J usage is TRBJ2-3; 11 bases are shared with TRBD2. Trimming took 3 bases from V and 5 from J; bases not matched to a gene: 4. The germline V gene has CDR1 LGHNA and CDR2 YNFKEQ. This CDR3 contains 15 residues. CDR3 residues: CASSQTSGTGDTQYF. CDR3 in DNA: TGTGCCAGCAGCCAGACTAGCGGGACTGGAGATACGCAGTATTTT.

Note on this clone: One end of the junction fails to match germline, which may point to a read error. V usage is TRBV7-9 and J usage is TRBJ2-1; D uncertain. CDR1 and CDR2 (germline): SEHNR, FQNEAQ (reference sequence). This CDR3 has 14 residues. The CDR3 DNA follows: TGTGCCAGCAGCTTAGACAGCTCCCACAATGAGCAGTTCTTC. Its protein is CASSLDSSHNEQFF. The variable domain in full, completed from reference TRBV7-9 and TRBJ2-1, reads DTGVSQNPRHKITKRGQNVTFRCDPISEHNRLYWYRQTLGQGPEFLTYFQNEAQLEKSRLLSDRFSAERPKGSFSTLEIQRTEQGDSAMYLCASSLDSSHNEQFFGPGTRLTVL.

V usage is TRBV12-3 or TRBV12-4 and J usage is TRBJ1-4; no definite D call. The V and J ends lost 1 base and 14 bases respectively, with 8 bases between them. CDR3 length: 11 residues. CDR3 sequence reads: CASSLGRRLFF. The CDR3 DNA sequence: TGTGCCAGCAGTTTAGGGCGTCGGCTGTTTTTT.

Concerning this clone itself: This specimen includes other DNA sequences encoding the same CDR3. The rearrangement links TRBV7-2 to TRBJ1-2; 8 nucleotides match TRBD1. The V gene end was trimmed by 2 bases and the J gene end by 8 bases; junction bases not matched to a gene: 10. Germline assignment: CDR1 SGHTA and CDR2 FQGNSA. The CDR3 totals 15 residues. The CDR3, as DNA: TGTGCCAGCAGCTTATCTGGCAGGGGGCTTGGAGGCTACACCTTC. Amino acids: CASSLSGRGLGGYTF.

This chain connects TRBV20-1 to TRBJ2-7; 8 nucleotides match TRBD1. This CDR3 region has 13 residues. Germline assignment: CDR1 DFQATT and CDR2 SNEGSKA (reference sequence). V dropped 8 bases and J dropped 1; count of bases not matched to a gene: 7. The CDR3 DNA follows: TGCAGTCCCCGGACAGGGCAGTCCTACGAGCAGTACTTC. Protein sequence: CSPRTGQSYEQYF.

Details on this clone: Germline is not matched at one junction end, which may reflect a read error. The rearrangement joins TRBV5-1 to TRBJ1-4; D uncertain. Germline V gives CDR1 SGHRS, CDR2 YFSETQ. This CDR3 region has 13 residues. The CDR3 is CASSLDPQQKLSF. Written as DNA, the CDR3 is TGCGCCAGCAGCTTGGACCCGCAGCAAAAGCTGTCTTTT.

CDR3 sequence (DNA): TGTGCCAGTCCGGGACTAGCGGGAGACGAGCAGTACTTC. Translation: CASPGLAGDEQYF. V is TRBV6-1 and J is TRBJ2-7; 14 bases align to TRBD2. Germline V gene data show CDR1 as MNHNS and CDR2 as SASEGT. The CDR3 extends over 13 amino acids. The ends lost 9 bases at V and 5 bases at J; junction bases unmatched: 3.

The V gene is TRBV30, the J gene TRBJ2-1; D call uncertain. Germline CDR1 reads GTSNPN; CDR2 reads SVGIG (reference sequence). V dropped 3 bases and J dropped 9 bases, with 21 bases sitting between them. The CDR3 loop spans 15 amino acids. In DNA form, the CDR3 reads TGTGCCTGGAGCAACCAGGAAATCCTGTTTCCTGAGCAGTTCTTC. Translated, it gives CAWSNQEILFPEQFF.

This chain connects TRBV7-2 to TRBJ1-6, with 7 bases lining up with TRBD1. The V gene's germline CDR1 is SGHTA and CDR2 FQGNSA. With 5 bases clipped from V and 10 bases from J, the junction kept 11 bases outside the gene matches. The CDR3 length is 15 residues. The CDR3 sequence: CASSKDRDRRSPLHF. In nucleotides, the CDR3 is TGTGCCAGCAGCAAAGACCGGGACAGAAGATCACCCCTCCACTTT.

The chain links TRBV6-2 or TRBV6-3 to TRBJ2-2; 15 bases are shared with TRBD2. The CDR3 is 19 amino acids. The germline V gene has CDR1 MNHEY and CDR2 SVGEGT. The trim removed 5 bases at V and 4 bases at J, leaving 11 bases unmatched. CDR3 in amino acids: CASSHPGLAGGPGTGELFF. In nucleotides, the CDR3 is TGTGCCAGCAGTCATCCCGGACTAGCGGGGGGGCCCGGCACCGGGGAGCTGTTTTTT.

This clone is categorized as large. V gene TRBV25-1 combines with J gene TRBJ1-2; D is possibly TRBD1 (5 bases). The germline CDR1 and CDR2 sequences are MGHDK and SYGVNS. The V end was cut by 6 bases, the J end by 6 bases, with 11 bases between. The CDR3 extends over 12 amino acids. The CDR3 loop is CASRGQFDGYTF. CDR3 coding DNA: TGTGCCAGCAGGGGGCAGTTTGATGGCTACACCTTC.

In this sample, this clone turned up a few times. The chain carries TRBV7-8 and TRBJ2-1; D unclear. The CDR3 contains 12 residues. V gave up 3 bases and J gave up 6 bases, with 6 bases separating them. Per germline, CDR1 SGHVS and CDR2 FQNEAQ. The CDR3 region is CASSFAINEQFF. As DNA, the CDR3 is TGTGCCAGCAGCTTCGCGATCAATGAGCAGTTCTTC.

This chain connects TRBV9 to TRBJ1-6, with 8 bases lining up with TRBD1. Trimming at V came to 3 bases and at J to 5 bases, leaving 7 bases not matched to a gene. This CDR3 region has 16 residues. The germline gives CDR1 SGDLS, CDR2 YYNGEE. The CDR3 DNA reads TGTGCCAGCAGCGCGATTGGACAGGGAGATAATTCACCCCTCCACTTT. Protein: CASSAIGQGDNSPLHF.

The chain combines TRBV9 with TRBJ2-2; D is possibly TRBD1 or TRBD2 (5 bases each). Germline V gives CDR1 SGDLS, CDR2 YYNGEE. The CDR3 runs 15 residues. V lost 3 bases and J lost 6, with 15 bases in between. CDR3 DNA sequence: TGTGCCAGCAGCGCGCAACCGGGGCGCGCCGGGGAGCTGTTTTTT. It codes for CASSAQPGRAGELFF.

This rearrangement joins TRBV24-1 to TRBJ2-7; D uncertain. CDR3 length: 12 amino acids. The V gene's germline CDR1 is KGHDR and CDR2 SFDVKD. Deletions cut 8 bases from V and 4 bases from J, with 11 bases between. CDR3 sequence reads: CATNRPRYEQYF. CDR3 nucleotide sequence: TGTGCCACCAATCGCCCGAGGTACGAGCAGTACTTC.

This clone was counted only a few times. The chain couples TRBV20-1 to TRBJ1-3; unclear D gene. The germline gives CDR1 DFQATT, CDR2 SNEGSKA (reference sequence). This CDR3 has 15 residues. V was shortened by 3 bases and J by 4 bases, with 16 bases between the two germline ends. For the CDR3, the DNA is TGCAGTGCTAGTATTAGAGATTATAACGGAAACACCATATATTTT. Amino acids: CSASIRDYNGNTIYF.

This clone was counted between two and nine times. The V call is TRBV7-8, the J call TRBJ2-6; 7 bases agree with TRBD1. The germline V gene has CDR1 SGHVS and CDR2 FQNEAQ. The junction had 11 bases not matched to a gene; V was cut back by 6 bases and J by 0 bases. The CDR3 loop spans 18 amino acids. CDR3 protein: CASSPQGLDFSGANVLTF. CDR3 coding DNA: TGTGCCAGCAGTCCACAGGGGCTGGACTTCTCTGGGGCCAACGTCCTGACTTTC.

Sample share makes this clone medium-sized. Additional DNA sequences in this sample encode the identical CDR3. The J gene is TRBJ2-2, the V gene TRBV27; D call uncertain. This CDR3 comprises 12 residues. The germline V gene encodes CDR1 MNHEY and CDR2 SMNVEV (reference sequence). Trimming took off 4 bases at V and 0 bases at J, with 0 bases between the two ends. The CDR3 reads CASSSNTGELFF. CDR3 nucleotide sequence: TGTGCCAGCAGTTCGAACACCGGGGAGCTGTTTTTT.

In this sample, this clone turned up many times. This chain connects TRBV12-3 or TRBV12-4 to TRBJ1-1, with TRBD1 identical over 9 bases. The length of the CDR3 is 14 residues. With V trimmed by 5 bases and J by 5 bases, 6 bases remained unmatched. The CDR3 region is CASSARTGVTEAFF. CDR3 coding DNA: TGTGCCAGCAGTGCCCGGACAGGGGTTACTGAAGCTTTCTTT.

The rearrangement joins TRBV6-2 or TRBV6-3 to TRBJ2-3; D gene unclear. This CDR3 has 11 residues. Germline V lookup: CDR1 MNHEY, CDR2 SVGEGT. V was trimmed by 5 bases and J by 5 bases, leaving 5 bases between them. CDR3 region: CASSAVDTQYF. CDR3 in DNA: TGTGCCAGCAGTGCAGTAGATACGCAGTATTTT.

The J gene is TRBJ2-2, the V gene TRBV7-9; D gene uncertain. This CDR3 comprises 14 residues. CDR1 and CDR2 from the germline V gene are SEHNR and FQNEAQ (reference sequence). The germline V and J ends were trimmed by 5 bases and 3 bases, with 10 bases remaining between them. The CDR3 DNA follows: TGTGCCAGCAGCGTAGAAGGGTACACCGGGGAGCTGTTTTTT. It translates to CASSVEGYTGELFF. The whole variable domain, filled in from reference TRBV7-9 and TRBJ2-2, reads DTGVSQNPRHKITKRGQNVTFRCDPISEHNRLYWYRQTLGQGPEFLTYFQNEAQLEKSRLLSDRFSAERPKGSFSTLEIQRTEQGDSAMYLCASSVEGYTGELFFGEGSRLTVL.

The chain uses TRBV30 and TRBJ2-7; D remains ambiguous. Germline lookup yields CDR1 GTSNPN and CDR2 SVGIG (reference sequence). The CDR3 length is 13 residues. V lost 0 bases and J 0 bases, leaving 6 bases between the germline ends. CDR3 coding DNA: TGTGCCTGGAGTGTAGCCACCTCCTACGAGCAGTACTTC. Protein: CAWSVATSYEQYF.

Details on this clone: At the DNA level, this CDR3 is encoded by other sequences in the same sample as well. The chain uses TRBV6-1 and TRBJ2-7; 11 bases line up with TRBD2. CDR1 is MNHNS and CDR2 is SASEGT in the germline V gene. This CDR3 region has 16 residues. Trimming took 7 bases from V and 6 from J; bases not matched to a gene: 14. CDR3 in DNA: TGTGCCAGCACCCACGATAGCGGGAGGGCCTTTAGCGAGCAGTACTTC. Amino acid sequence: CASTHDSGRAFSEQYF.

This clone appeared a few times. V usage is TRBV4-1 and J usage is TRBJ1-2; D unresolved. The V end lost 0 bases, the J end lost 8 bases, and 13 bases lay between the germline ends. This CDR3 has 14 amino acids. Germline V gives CDR1 MGHRA, CDR2 YSYEKL. The CDR3 protein is CASSQEREGIGYTF. The CDR3, as DNA: TGCGCCAGCAGCCAAGAGAGGGAAGGGATCGGCTACACCTTC.

This clone came up a few times. CDR3 residues: CASSPGTGSGNEQFF. Written as DNA, the CDR3 is TGTGCCAGCAGCCCCGGGACAGGGAGTGGCAATGAGCAGTTCTTC. This chain uses TRBV7-2 with TRBJ2-1; TRBD1 aligns across 9 bases. CDR3 length equals 15 residues. Trimming took 5 bases from V and 6 from J; bases not matched to a gene: 8. Germline-derived CDR1 and CDR2 are SGHTA and FQGNSA.

Remarks on this clone: This may arise from a read error, as a much more abundant clone is one base away. This chain uses TRBV7-3 with TRBJ2-1; 11 nucleotides align to TRBD2. CDR1 and CDR2 from the germline V gene are SGHTA and FQGTGA. The CDR3 has 15 amino acids. Here the CDR3 DNA reads TGTGACAGCAGCTTACTAGCGGGAGATGGAAATGAGCAGTTCTTC. It translates to CDSSLLAGDGNEQFF.